These T cell receptor beta chains were read from a single sample in a study of CD4 and CD8 cells across lung adenocarcinoma regions. TCRdb ran MiXCR on the PCR reads and lists one entry per CDR3 protein. Here the sample spans roughly 4,000 distinct CDR3 sequences, 45% to 60% being singletons. The source material was CD4+ T cells from the margin of a lung tumor. Receptors originate from a female donor with lung adenocarcinoma. The CD4 and CD8 labels of this study may be unreliable. The CDR3 runs from the conserved cysteine through the conserved F or W. Each record gives: V gene, J gene, clone size, CDR3 length, D gene, CDR3 DNA, CDR3 protein. The D gene is left open where the match is weak. Size is omitted from some rows. Given values are once, few, many or a class for expanded clones.

>TRBV6-1|TRBJ2-6|NA|12|NA
TGTGCCAGCCCTTCTAGGGCACATACGCAGTATTTC
CASPSRAHTQYF
>TRBV12-3/TRBV12-4|TRBJ2-1|NA|15|NA
TGTGCCAGCAGCGGGGCGGGGAGGGGGGGCAATGAGCAGTTCTTC
CASSGAGRGGNEQFF
>TRBV6-2/TRBV6-3|TRBJ2-1|few|13|NA
TGTGCCAGCAGTTCCTCAGAGTACAATGAGCAGTTCTTC
CASSSSEYNEQFF
>TRBV12-3/TRBV12-4|TRBJ1-2|NA|14|NA
TGTGCCAGCAGTTTAACAGGTGGAGGCTATGGCTACACCTTC
CASSLTGGGYGYTF
>TRBV10-3|TRBJ2-7|medium-sized|15|TRBD1
TGTGCCATCAGTGACCCGGGACAGGGGACCTACGAGCAGTACTTC
CAISDPGQGTYEQYF
>TRBV11-3|TRBJ2-3|NA|15|TRBD1
TGTGCCAGCAGCGCAGGGGGCGGTGGCACAGATACGCAGTATTTT
CASSAGGGGTDTQYF
>TRBV24-1|TRBJ2-5|medium-sized|12|NA
TGTGCCACCAGTGATTTGACGGAGACCCAGTACTTC
CATSDLTETQYF
>TRBV6-5|TRBJ1-2|NA|13|NA
TGTGCCAGCAGGTACAGCTCTAACTATGGCTACACCTTC
CASRYSSNYGYTF
>TRBV6-1|TRBJ2-3|NA|16|TRBD2
TGTGCCAGCAGGGGGTGGGGGGGGAGGGCCTCGGATACGCAGTATTTT
CASRGWGGRASDTQYF
>TRBV6-1|TRBJ2-7|NA|14|TRBD1
TGTGCCAGCTCCCGGGACAGGGCTTACAATGAGCAGTACTTC
CASSRDRAYNEQYF
>TRBV10-3|TRBJ2-5|NA|19|NA
TGTGCCATCAGCGTAGGGGAGGGGGGACTGACCTCCCGACAAGAGACCCAGTACTTC
CAISVGEGGLTSRQETQYF
>TRBV6-1|TRBJ2-7|NA|15|NA
TGTGCCAGCAGTGGGACCAGAGCGAGTTCCTACGAGCAGTACTTC
CASSGTRASSYEQYF
>TRBV6-1|TRBJ2-3|few|11|NA
TGTGCCAGCGATCTCACAGATACGCAGTATTTT
CASDLTDTQYF
>TRBV10-3|TRBJ2-7|few|14|TRBD2
TGTGCCATCAGTGAAAGCGGGAGTCAGGACGAGCAGTACTTC
CAISESGSQDEQYF
>TRBV10-3|TRBJ2-5|NA|12|NA
TGTGCCATCAGTGCAGGGCGGCAGACCCAGTACTTC
CAISAGRQTQYF
>TRBV27|TRBJ2-6|NA|17|NA
TGTGCCAGCAGTAGGAAAGGGGCAAGCTCTGGGGCCAACGTCCTGACTTTC
CASSRKGASSGANVLTF
>TRBV11-3|TRBJ2-2|few|17|TRBD2
TGTGCCAGCAGCTTAGAGGCTAGCGGGAGTACTACCGGGGAGCTGTTTTTT
CASSLEASGSTTGELFF
>TRBV10-2|TRBJ2-4|NA|13|NA
TGCGCCACCAGGATGAGAGCCGAAAACATTCAGTACTTC
CATRMRAENIQYF
>TRBV6-1|TRBJ2-1|few|14|NA
TGTGCCAGCAGTGAAGGGACTATGAGAAATGAGCAGTTCTTC
CASSEGTMRNEQFF
>TRBV6-1|TRBJ2-3|NA|13|TRBD2
TGTGCCAGCAGGACTAGCGGGAGAGATACGCAGTATTTT
CASRTSGRDTQYF
>TRBV6-1|TRBJ2-1|NA|12|NA
TGTGCCAGCAGCCAACGAAGGGAGACCCAGTTCTTC
CASSQRRETQFF
>TRBV4-1|TRBJ2-3|NA|15|NA
TGCGCCAGCAGCCAAGATCTGTGGGGCACAGATACGCAGTATTTT
CASSQDLWGTDTQYF
>TRBV6-1|TRBJ2-1|NA|15|TRBD2
TGTGCCAGCAGATCAGGGACTAGCGTATACAATGAGCAGTTCTTC
CASRSGTSVYNEQFF
>TRBV7-7|TRBJ2-3|NA|17|NA
TGTGCCCAGCTAATTTTTGCATTTTTAATAGAGATGAGGTTTCACCATTTT
CAQLIFAFLIEMRFHHF
>TRBV6-1|TRBJ2-3|once|15|NA
TGTGCCAGCAGTGGAAGCGGGCGGGGCACAGATACGCAGTATTTT
CASSGSGRGTDTQYF
>TRBV6-1|TRBJ1-6|NA|13|NA
TGTGCCAGCACCCTGGACCTAAATTCACCCCTCCACTTT
CASTLDLNSPLHF
>TRBV6-5|TRBJ2-5|NA|16|TRBD2
TGTGCCAGCAGTTACTCGACTAGCGGGGGGCAAGAGACCCAGTACTTC
CASSYSTSGGQETQYF
>TRBV11-1|TRBJ2-1|medium-sized|14|TRBD2
TGTGCCAGCAGCTTAAGAGCGGGAGAGGGTGAGCAGTTCTTC
CASSLRAGEGEQFF
>TRBV7-3|TRBJ2-1|NA|19|TRBD2
TGTGCCAGCAGCTTAGTTGGGACAACTAGCGGGAGAACCTACAATGAGCAGTTCTTC
CASSLVGTTSGRTYNEQFF
>TRBV11-3|TRBJ2-3|NA|13|NA
TGTGCCAGCAGCTTCCCTTTCACAGATACGCAGTATTTT
CASSFPFTDTQYF
>TRBV10-3|TRBJ2-3|large|15|TRBD2
TGTGCCATCACCCGGACTAGCGGTAGCACAGATACGCAGTATTTT
CAITRTSGSTDTQYF
>TRBV28|TRBJ2-3|NA|12|TRBD2
TGTGCCAGGTTGCGGGGGGCCGATACGCAGTATTTT
CARLRGADTQYF
>TRBV20-1|TRBJ1-4|NA|15|NA
TGCAGTGCTAGAGACCCCGCAGGGACCGGGGAAAAACTGTTTTTT
CSARDPAGTGEKLFF
>TRBV6-5|TRBJ1-6|NA|16|NA
TGTGCCAGCAGTTACTCCCTGACACAGGATAATTCACCCCTCCACTTT
CASSYSLTQDNSPLHF
>TRBV12-3/TRBV12-4|TRBJ2-1|medium-sized|13|NA
TGTGCCAGCAGTTGGGGGGGGCGGGGCGAGCAGTTCTTC
CASSWGGRGEQFF
>TRBV6-1|TRBJ2-7|NA|12|NA
TGTGCCAGCAGCCTAGACATTTACGAGCAGTACTTC
CASSLDIYEQYF
>TRBV6-1|TRBJ2-3|medium-sized|11|NA
TGTGCCAGCAGTGACGTATATACGCAGTATTTT
CASSDVYTQYF
>TRBV6-1|TRBJ2-3|NA|14|TRBD2
TGTGCCAGCAAACGGGGGGGATCCACAGATACGCAGTATTTT
CASKRGGSTDTQYF
>TRBV7-2|TRBJ2-1|NA|16|TRBD2
TGTGCCAGCAGGTTGCGGGGGGGCCGGATTAAAAACATCCAGTTCTTC
CASRLRGGRIKNIQFF
>TRBV6-1|TRBJ2-3|NA|18|NA
TGTGCCAGCACCCGAGGCCCCCCGACTAGTTATCGCACAGATACGCAGTATTTT
CASTRGPPTSYRTDTQYF
>TRBV28|TRBJ1-2|once|13|TRBD1
TGTGCCAGCACCCGACAGGGGGATGATGGCTACACCTTC
CASTRQGDDGYTF
>TRBV25-1|TRBJ2-3|large|15|NA
TGTGCCAGCAGTGAATCGCGGATTAGCACAGATACGCAGTATTTT
CASSESRISTDTQYF